This T cell receptor (beta chain) originates from a study of blood T cell repertoires in COVID-19. On the study more broadly: There were acute and convalescent COVID-19 samples, and they came from the United States, Italy and Spain. In each case, the material was cDNA or gDNA derived from T cells, B-cell-depleted T cells, or PBMCs.

Two consecutive negative NP/OP PCR tests, clearance, or resolved symptoms defined Cohort 3 recovery. This clone showed up just once. The data were produced by immunoSEQ multiplex PCR, yet TCRdb's version contains in-frame clones alone and is incomplete. The top ten hold 3.5% to 5.5% of the sample, which has around 260,000 clones, 70% to 90% seen once. Between the trimmed V and J ends, which lost 6 bases and 2 bases, there was a span of 13 bases. This CDR3 spans 15 amino acids. Germline lookup yields CDR1 LNHDA and CDR2 SQIVND (reference sequence). The clonotype was recovered from a woman under 40 who had recovered from COVID-19. What was sequenced was PBMCs or T cells enriched from blood (not recorded which). This sequence joins TRBV19 and TRBJ2-2, with TRBD1 as a possible D gene (5 bases). CDR3: CASRPRRGNTGELFF. DNA for the CDR3: TGTGCCAGTAGACCCAGAAGGGGAAACACCGGGGAGCTGTTTTTT.